This TCR beta chain derives from a study of blood T cell repertoires in COVID-19. The CDR3 contains 12 residues. In germline, CDR1 is MNHEY, CDR2 SMNVEV (reference sequence). The J segment lost 7 bases and the V segment lost 5 bases, leaving 2 bases of the junction unmatched. Sequencing used immunoSEQ multiplex PCR; TCRdb keeps in-frame clones, though not all of them. Of roughly 150,000 clones in the sample, about nine tenths are singletons; the top ten hold roughly 4%. Material: PBMCs or T cells enriched from blood (not recorded which). The rearrangement joins TRBV27 to TRBJ1-1; TRBD1 aligns across 9 bases. The receptor's source is a woman between 40 and 50 years old who had been exposed to COVID-19. The CDR3, as DNA: TGTGCCAGCAGTCGACAGGGGGGTGAAGCTTTCTTT. Residues: CASSRQGGEAFF.